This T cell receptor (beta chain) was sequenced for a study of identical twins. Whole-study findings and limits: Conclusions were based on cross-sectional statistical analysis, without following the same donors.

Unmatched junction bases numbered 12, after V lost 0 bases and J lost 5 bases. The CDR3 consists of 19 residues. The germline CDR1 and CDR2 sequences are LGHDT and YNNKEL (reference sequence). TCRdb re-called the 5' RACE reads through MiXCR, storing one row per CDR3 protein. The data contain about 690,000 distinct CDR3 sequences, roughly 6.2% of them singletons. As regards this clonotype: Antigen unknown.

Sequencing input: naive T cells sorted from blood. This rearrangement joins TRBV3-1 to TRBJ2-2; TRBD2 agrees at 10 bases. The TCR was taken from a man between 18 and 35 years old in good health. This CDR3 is CASSQDISGRPGRTGELFF. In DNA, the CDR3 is TGTGCCAGCAGCCAAGATATTAGCGGGAGGCCCGGAAGGACCGGGGAGCTGTTTTTT.